This entry describes one T cell receptor (beta chain). As yet, its antigen is unknown. One end of the junction is discordant with germline, which a read error may explain. This sample was taken from a study of tumor-infiltrating lymphocytes in primary liver carcinoma. Turning to the study itself: The five patients, who were men and women, ranged in age from 30 to 69 years.

Bulk tissue was left unsorted, and RNA and DNA were co-extracted from about 20-30 mg of it. Tumor samples each held over 80% viable tumor cells. CDR1 and CDR2 from the germline V gene are SQVTM and ANQGSEA. This CDR3 has 12 residues. Researchers generated TCR beta cDNA from about 0.5 ug of total RNA, relying on a constant-region primer. Each TCR beta library was derived from three nested multiplex PCR rounds that employed slightly modified ARM-PCR. A C-beta reverse primer and TRBV1-TRBV30 forward primers served in each of the first two PCR rounds, at ten to eleven cycles apiece. In TCRdb, the multiplex PCR reads were re-called with MiXCR into one record per CDR3 protein. The sample holds some 120,000 distinct CDR3 sequences, approximately 64% seen once. Study-level findings and limits: Tumors carried a top-250-clone fraction significantly exceeding that of blood (p = 0.039).

The chain is built from TRBV29-1 and TRBJ2-1; 8 nucleotides agree with TRBD1. The receptor was isolated from a woman aged 55-69 years with primary liver carcinoma and hepatitis B virus infection. Input material: liver tumor tissue from sampling region 3. Subset described: tumor region T3, left-lateral pole. CDR3 region: CNVNQGANKQFF. The DNA of the CDR3 is TGCAACGTAAACCAGGGGGCCAATAAGCAGTTCTTC.